These 13 T cell receptor beta chains were sequenced from one sample in a study of PD-1 blockade in mismatch repair-deficient tumors. The method was immunoSEQ multiplex PCR; TCRdb's version includes in-frame clones alone and lacks a portion of them. The sample has some 40,000 clones; 80% to 85% are singletons. Sequencing used PBMCs, obtained about 40 weeks after starting pembrolizumab. The receptors come from an adult with mismatch repair-deficient cancer.

V and J are TRBV11-2 and TRBJ2-5; 8 bases are a match to TRBD2. CDR3 length: 15 residues. The V gene end was trimmed by 3 bases and the J gene end by 0 bases; junction bases not matched to a gene: 3. The V gene's germline CDR1 is SGHAT and CDR2 FQNNGV. The CDR3 DNA follows: TGTGCCAGCAGCTTGACTAGCGACTACCAAGAGACCCAGTACTTC. Translated: CASSLTSDYQETQYF.

V gene TRBV4-2 combines with J gene TRBJ2-3, with 8 positions matching TRBD1. V lost 0 bases to trimming and J lost 4 bases; unmatched junction nucleotides: 18. Germline CDR1 is LGHNA and CDR2 is YNFKEQ. The CDR3 consists of 20 residues. The chain's CDR3 is CASSQDPGTGLLAWSDTQYF. The DNA for the CDR3 is TGTGCCAGCAGCCAAGATCCTGGGACAGGTTTACTAGCTTGGTCAGATACGCAGTATTTT.

CDR3 in DNA: TGCGCCAGCAGCTTGGCCCGATCTAGCGGGCCCCGCTCTGGGGCCAACGTCCTGACTTTC. Its translation is CASSLARSSGPRSGANVLTF. The chain is built from TRBV5-1 and TRBJ2-6, with 8 bases identical to TRBD2. Trimming removed 0 bases from V and 0 bases from J; junction bases left unmatched: 11. This CDR3 has 20 residues. Per the germline V gene, CDR1 is SGHRS and CDR2 is YFSETQ.

The V and J genes are TRBV7-9 and TRBJ2-3; tentatively, D is TRBD2 (6 bases). The CDR3 covers 14 residues. The V gene's germline CDR1 is SEHNR and CDR2 FQNEAQ (reference sequence). V lost 9 bases to trimming and J lost 1 base, with 14 bases between them. In nucleotides, the CDR3 is TGTGCCAGAGACTCGGGAGTTGGCACAGATACGCAGTATTTT. Residues: CARDSGVGTDTQYF.

CDR3 sequence reads: CAWSVRGTRSYEQYF. The CDR3, as DNA: TGTGCCTGGAGTGTGAGGGGGACCCGCTCCTACGAGCAGTACTTC. The chain has TRBV30 and TRBJ2-7; D perhaps matches TRBD1 (6 bases). The germline V gene has CDR1 GTSNPN and CDR2 SVGIG (reference sequence). The CDR3 is 15 residues long. V dropped 0 bases and J dropped 0 bases, with 12 bases sitting between them.

The rearrangement joins TRBV9 to TRBJ2-7; 7 bases match TRBD1. The trim removed 3 bases at V and 5 bases at J, leaving 11 bases unmatched. The CDR3 sequence is 15 residues long. The V gene's germline CDR1 is SGDLS and CDR2 YYNGEE. DNA for the CDR3: TGTGCCAGCAGCGCGCCACAGGGGACAAGCGACGAGCAGTACTTC. It codes for CASSAPQGTSDEQYF.

The chain joins TRBV18 to TRBJ2-2; possible D gene TRBD2, 5 bases. The CDR3 is 14 residues long. The germline V gene encodes CDR1 KGHSH and CDR2 LQKENI. V was clipped by 3 bases and J by 5 bases, with 10 bases between them. DNA of the CDR3: TGTGCCAGCTCACCCCCGGGAAGAACCGGGGAGCTGTTTTTT. Translation: CASSPPGRTGELFF.

This chain connects TRBV27 to TRBJ2-3; 7 positions agree with TRBD2. Trimming took 8 bases from V and 7 from J; bases not matched to a gene: 6. Germline V gene data show CDR1 as MNHEY and CDR2 as SMNVEV (reference sequence). The CDR3 extends over 12 amino acids. CDR3 nucleotide sequence: TGTGCCAGCTCTTCTAGCGGCAATACGCAGTATTTT. Protein sequence: CASSSSGNTQYF.

The sample holds one count of this clone. The gene calls are TRBV19 and TRBJ2-6, with D tentatively TRBD1 (5 bases). Trimming removed 5 bases from V and 0 bases from J, with 11 bases in between. Germline lookup yields CDR1 LNHDA and CDR2 SQIVND (reference sequence). The CDR3 sequence is 16 residues long. The CDR3 spells CASSLAGSSGANVLTF. In nucleotides, the CDR3 is TGTGCCAGTAGTCTCGCAGGGTCCTCTGGGGCCAACGTCCTGACTTTC.

J is TRBJ1-1 and V is TRBV5-6; possibly TRBD1 for D (6 bases). Germline CDR1 is SGHDT and CDR2 is YYEEEE. This CDR3 has 14 amino acids. The V end was cut by 2 bases, the J end by 3 bases, with 11 bases between. The CDR3 protein is CASSFPGADTEAFF. The CDR3 DNA reads TGTGCCAGCAGCTTCCCAGGGGCGGACACTGAAGCTTTCTTT.

The chain recombines TRBV6-5 with TRBJ1-5; no reliable D call. CDR3 length: 13 residues. Germline CDR1 MNHEY, CDR2 SVGAGI. Trimming cost V 6 bases and J 3 bases, with 9 bases left between them. The CDR3 spells CASSYGLNQPQHF. The DNA of the CDR3 is TGTGCCAGCAGCTACGGACTCAATCAGCCCCAGCATTTT.

CDR3: CASRSRGGPNTGELFF. In nucleotides, the CDR3 is TGCGCCAGCAGGTCACGGGGAGGGCCGAACACCGGGGAGCTGTTTTTT. The gene calls are TRBV5-1 and TRBJ2-2; 7 bases agree with TRBD2. The V segment lost 5 bases and the J segment 0 bases; nucleotides outside the gene matches: 7. CDR3 length equals 16 residues. CDR1 SGHRS and CDR2 YFSETQ come from the germline V gene.

This chain uses TRBV18 with TRBJ2-3, with TRBD1 matching 8 bases. Germline values: CDR1 KGHSH, CDR2 LQKENI. The CDR3 length is 16 residues. Trimming removed 2 bases from V and 1 base from J; junction bases left unmatched: 5. The CDR3 DNA reads as TGTGCCAGCTCACCAACGTACAGGGGGGGCACAGATACGCAGTATTTT. Translating gives CASSPTYRGGTDTQYF. Complete variable domain (other parts from reference TRBV18 and TRBJ2-3): NAGVMQNPRHLVRRRGQEARLRCSPMKGHSHVYWYRQLPEEGLKFMVYLQKENIIDESGMPKERFSAEFPKEGPSILRIQQVVRGDSAAYFCASSPTYRGGTDTQYFGPGTRLTVL.